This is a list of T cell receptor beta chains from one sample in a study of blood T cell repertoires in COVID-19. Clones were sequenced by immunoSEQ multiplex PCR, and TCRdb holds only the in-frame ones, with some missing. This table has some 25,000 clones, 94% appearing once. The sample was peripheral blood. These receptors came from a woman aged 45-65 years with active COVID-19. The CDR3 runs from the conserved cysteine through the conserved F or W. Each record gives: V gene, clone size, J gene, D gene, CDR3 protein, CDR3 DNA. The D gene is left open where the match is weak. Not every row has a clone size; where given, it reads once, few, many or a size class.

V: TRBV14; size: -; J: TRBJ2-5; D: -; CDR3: CASSPQCISWPETQYF; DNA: TGTGCCAGCAGCCCACAATGTATATCTTGGCCGGAGACCCAGTACTTC
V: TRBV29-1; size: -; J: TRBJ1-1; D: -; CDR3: CSVETDRWNTEAFF; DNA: TGCAGCGTTGAAACTGACAGGTGGAACACTGAAGCTTTCTTT
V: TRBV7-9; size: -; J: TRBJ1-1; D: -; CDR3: CASSPQGRRVTEAFF; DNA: TGTGCCAGCAGCCCCCAGGGACGGAGGGTAACTGAAGCTTTCTTT
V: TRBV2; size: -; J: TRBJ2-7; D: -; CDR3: CASSEMNNPRIYEQYF; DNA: TGTGCCAGCAGTGAAATGAATAACCCGCGAATCTACGAGCAGTACTTC
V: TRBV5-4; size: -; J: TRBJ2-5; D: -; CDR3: CASSLQTVYQETQYF; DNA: TGTGCCAGCAGCTTACAGACAGTATACCAAGAGACCCAGTACTTC
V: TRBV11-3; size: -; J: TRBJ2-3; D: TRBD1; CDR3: CASSLAGQPDTQYF; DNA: TGTGCCAGCAGCTTAGCGGGACAGCCAGATACGCAGTATTTT
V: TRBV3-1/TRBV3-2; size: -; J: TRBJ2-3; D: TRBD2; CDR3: CASSQHPGLAGGTDTQYF; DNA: TGTGCCAGCAGCCAACATCCGGGACTAGCGGGAGGGACAGATACGCAGTATTTT
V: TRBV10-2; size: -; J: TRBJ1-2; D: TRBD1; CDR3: CATQAQGRNYGYTF; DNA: TGCGCCACCCAAGCACAGGGGAGAAACTATGGCTACACCTTC
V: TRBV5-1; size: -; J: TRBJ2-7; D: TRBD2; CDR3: CASSFGLDSYEQYF; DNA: TGCGCCAGCAGCTTTGGACTAGACTCCTACGAGCAGTACTTC
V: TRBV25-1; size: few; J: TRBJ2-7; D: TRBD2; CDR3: CASSEHLAGSYEQYF; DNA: TGTGCCAGCAGTGAACACCTAGCGGGGTCCTACGAGCAGTACTTC
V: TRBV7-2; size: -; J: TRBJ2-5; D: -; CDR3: CASSLALDLAELQETQYF; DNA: TGTGCCAGCAGCTTAGCGCTAGATCTAGCTGAGCTCCAAGAGACCCAGTACTTC
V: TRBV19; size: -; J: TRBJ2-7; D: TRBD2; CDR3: CASTAGRGSSSYEQYF; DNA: TGTGCCAGTACCGCGGGGCGCGGGAGCTCCTCCTACGAGCAGTACTTC
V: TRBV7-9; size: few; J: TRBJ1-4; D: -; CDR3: CASSAGSTNEKLFF; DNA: TGTGCCAGCAGCGCAGGATCAACTAATGAAAAACTGTTTTTT
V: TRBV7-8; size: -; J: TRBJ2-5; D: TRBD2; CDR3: CASSLGGGGVGPETQYF; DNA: TGTGCCAGCAGCTTAGGCGGGGGGGGCGTTGGCCCAGAGACCCAGTACTTC
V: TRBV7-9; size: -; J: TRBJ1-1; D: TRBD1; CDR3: CASSRLQGTNTEAFF; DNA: TGTGCCAGCAGCCGCTTACAGGGGACGAACACTGAAGCTTTCTTT
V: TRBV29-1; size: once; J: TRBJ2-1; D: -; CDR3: CSVEGTGRGEQFF; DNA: TGCAGCGTTGAAGGTACAGGGAGAGGTGAGCAGTTCTTC
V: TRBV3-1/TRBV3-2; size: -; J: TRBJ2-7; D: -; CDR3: CASSQGGTPRYEQYF; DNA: TGTGCCAGCAGCCAAGGGGGGACACCTCGTTACGAGCAGTACTTC
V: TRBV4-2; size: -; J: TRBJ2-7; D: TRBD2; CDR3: CASSQDGAGGPRGYEQYF; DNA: TGTGCCAGCAGCCAAGATGGGGCGGGAGGACCCCGGGGCTACGAGCAGTACTTC
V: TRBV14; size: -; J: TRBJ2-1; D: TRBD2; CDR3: CASSLISGGVYNEQFF; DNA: TGTGCCAGCAGTCTTATTAGCGGGGGGGTTTACAATGAGCAGTTCTTC
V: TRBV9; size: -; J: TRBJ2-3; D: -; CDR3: CASSAEGLLYTDTQYF; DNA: TGTGCCAGCAGCGCCGAGGGACTGCTCTACACAGATACGCAGTATTTT
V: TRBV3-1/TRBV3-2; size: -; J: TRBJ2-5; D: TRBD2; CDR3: CASSQGAGVYQETQYF; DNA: TGTGCCAGCAGCCAAGGTGCGGGGGTGTACCAAGAGACCCAGTACTTC
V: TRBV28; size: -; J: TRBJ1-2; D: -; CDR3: CASSSLAGFEYGYTF; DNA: TGTGCCAGCAGCTCCTTGGCGGGATTTGAGTATGGCTACACCTTC
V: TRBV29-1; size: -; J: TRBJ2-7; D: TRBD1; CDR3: CSAMSTGGTPNEQYF; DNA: TGCAGCGCGATGTCGACAGGGGGCACCCCGAACGAGCAGTACTTC
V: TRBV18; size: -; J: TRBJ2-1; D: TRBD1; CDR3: CASSLLGQGVSNEQFF; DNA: TGTGCCAGCTCGCTACTAGGACAGGGGGTTTCGAATGAGCAGTTCTTC
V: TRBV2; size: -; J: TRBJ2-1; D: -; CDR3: CASCRVTYNEQFF; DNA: TGTGCCAGCTGTCGGGTAACCTACAATGAGCAGTTCTTC
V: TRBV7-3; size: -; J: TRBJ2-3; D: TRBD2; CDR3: CASSLGGLVGTDTQYF; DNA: TGTGCCAGCAGCTTAGGGGGACTAGTCGGCACAGATACGCAGTATTTT
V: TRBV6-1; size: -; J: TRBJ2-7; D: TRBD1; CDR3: CASSEAWSGTGPYEQYF; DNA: TGTGCCAGCAGTGAAGCGTGGTCCGGGACAGGGCCCTACGAGCAGTACTTC
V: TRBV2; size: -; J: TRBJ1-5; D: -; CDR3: CASSEEGGIRNQPQHF; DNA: TGTGCCAGCAGTGAGGAGGGCGGGATTCGGAATCAGCCCCAGCATTTT
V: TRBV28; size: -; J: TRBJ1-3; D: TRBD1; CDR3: CASSFFLVRDRNSGLSGNTIYF; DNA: TGTGCCAGCAGTTTTTTTTTGGTGCGGGACAGGAATTCGGGGCTCTCTGGAAACACCATATATTTT
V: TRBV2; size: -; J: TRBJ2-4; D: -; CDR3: CASSELDREEF; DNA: TGTGCCAGCAGTGAACTGGACAGAGAAGAGTTC
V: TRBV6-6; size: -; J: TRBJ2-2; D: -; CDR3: CASTTDMLNTGELFF; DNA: TGTGCCAGCACTACGGACATGCTGAACACCGGGGAGCTGTTTTTT
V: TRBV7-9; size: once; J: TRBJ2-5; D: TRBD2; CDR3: CASSFPLAEETQYF; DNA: TGTGCCAGCAGCTTCCCGCTAGCGGAAGAGACCCAGTACTTC
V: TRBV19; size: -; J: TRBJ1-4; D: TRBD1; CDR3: CASTLGQAEKLFF; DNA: TGTGCCAGTACCCTGGGACAGGCTGAAAAACTGTTTTTT
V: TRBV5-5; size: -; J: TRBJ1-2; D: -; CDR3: CASSLPTGDYGYTF; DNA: TGTGCCAGCAGCTTGCCAACAGGTGACTATGGCTACACCTTC
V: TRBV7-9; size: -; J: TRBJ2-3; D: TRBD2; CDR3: CASSLGISSGSTDTQYF; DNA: TGTGCCAGCAGCTTAGGGATCTCTAGCGGGAGCACAGATACGCAGTATTTT
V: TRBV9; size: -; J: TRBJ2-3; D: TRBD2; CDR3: CASGRTSGRAADTQYF; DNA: TGTGCCAGCGGACGGACTAGCGGGAGGGCCGCAGATACGCAGTATTTT
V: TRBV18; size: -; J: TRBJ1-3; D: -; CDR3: CASSPSGYGNTIYF; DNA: TGTGCCAGCTCACCATCGGGGTATGGAAACACCATATATTTT
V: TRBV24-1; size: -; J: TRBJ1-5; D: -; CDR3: CATSDQREGNQPQHF; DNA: TGTGCCACCAGTGACCAGAGGGAGGGGAATCAGCCCCAGCATTTT
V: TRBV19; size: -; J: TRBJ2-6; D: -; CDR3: CASSYGAGSGANVLTF; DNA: TGTGCCAGTAGTTACGGCGCAGGCTCTGGGGCCAACGTCCTGACTTTC
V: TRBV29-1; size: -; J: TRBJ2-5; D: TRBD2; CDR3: CSVVAGVLGTQYF; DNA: TGCAGCGTGGTGGCGGGAGTACTAGGGACCCAGTACTTC
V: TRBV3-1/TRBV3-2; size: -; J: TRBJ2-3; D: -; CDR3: CASSHRRSGDTQYF; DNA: TGTGCCAGCAGCCACCGCCGCAGCGGTGATACGCAGTATTTT
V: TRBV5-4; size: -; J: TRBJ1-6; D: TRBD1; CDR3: CASSLAGGNSPLHF; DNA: TGTGCCAGCAGCTTGGCAGGGGGCAATTCACCCCTCCACTTT
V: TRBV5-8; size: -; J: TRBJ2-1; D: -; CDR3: CASKQGLGLSYNEQFF; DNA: TGTGCCAGCAAGCAGGGGCTGGGCTTATCCTACAATGAGCAGTTCTTC
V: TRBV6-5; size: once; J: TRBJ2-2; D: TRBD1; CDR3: CASSYPGQGVGGELFF; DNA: TGTGCCAGCAGTTACCCCGGACAGGGGGTAGGCGGGGAGCTGTTTTTT
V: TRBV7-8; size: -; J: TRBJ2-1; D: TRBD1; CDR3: CASSYPHVGQSSYNEQFF; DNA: TGTGCCAGCAGCTACCCTCATGTGGGACAGAGCTCCTACAATGAGCAGTTCTTC
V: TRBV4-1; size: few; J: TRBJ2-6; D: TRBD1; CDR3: CASSQVQGAGGANVLTF; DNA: TGCGCCAGCAGCCAAGTCCAGGGGGCGGGAGGGGCCAACGTCCTGACTTTC
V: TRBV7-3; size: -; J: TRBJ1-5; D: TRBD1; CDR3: CASSIQGDQPQHF; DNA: TGTGCCAGCAGCATCCAGGGGGATCAGCCCCAGCATTTT
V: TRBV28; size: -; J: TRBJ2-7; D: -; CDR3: CASSWGGEQYF; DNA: TGTGCCAGCAGTTGGGGCGGAGAGCAGTACTTC
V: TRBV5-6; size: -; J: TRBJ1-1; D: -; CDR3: CASGTGSEAFF; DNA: TGTGCCAGCGGAACCGGGAGTGAAGCTTTCTTT
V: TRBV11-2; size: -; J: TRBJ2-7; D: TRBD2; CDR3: CASSSRGEAGGEQYF; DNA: TGTGCCAGCAGCTCCCGGGGGGAAGCGGGGGGAGAGCAGTACTTC
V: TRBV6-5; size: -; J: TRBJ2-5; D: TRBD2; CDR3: CASGGSGGGETQYF; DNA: TGTGCCAGCGGAGGTAGCGGGGGTGGAGAGACCCAGTACTTC
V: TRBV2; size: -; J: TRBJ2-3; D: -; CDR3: CASSEGTETDTQYF; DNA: TGTGCCAGCAGTGAAGGGACAGAGACAGATACGCAGTATTTT